These 5 T cell receptor beta chains share one sample of origin, sequenced in a study of blood T cell repertoires in COVID-19. The assay was immunoSEQ multiplex PCR, and TCRdb's table has in-frame clones only and misses some. The sample yields about 180,000 clones, more than 80% seen once. The material sequenced was peripheral blood. The source of these receptors is a human donor in a cohort sampled during active COVID-19.

This chain joins TRBV19 and TRBJ1-4; no clear D. Germline V CDR1 and CDR2: LNHDA, SQIVND (reference sequence). Trimming took 3 bases from V and 1 from J, leaving 12 bases between them. The CDR3 is 16 amino acids. The CDR3 DNA reads as TGTGCCAGTAGTATCGGGGATGTGGTAACTAATGAAAAACTGTTTTTT. Amino acids: CASSIGDVVTNEKLFF.

This chain joins TRBV6-5 and TRBJ2-2; no reliable D call. This CDR3 has 15 amino acids. The germline CDR1 and CDR2 sequences are MNHEY and SVGAGI. Trimming pared 2 bases from V and 6 bases from J, leaving 13 bases between. CDR3 loop: CASSYGTDGPGELFF. CDR3 sequence (DNA): TGTGCCAGCAGTTACGGTACAGATGGTCCCGGGGAGCTGTTTTTT.

The V call is TRBV9, the J call TRBJ2-1, with a weak D call TRBD1 (6 bases). The V end lost 4 bases, the J end lost 2 bases, and 13 bases lay between the germline ends. Per germline, CDR1 SGDLS and CDR2 YYNGEE. The CDR3 consists of 15 residues. The CDR3 bases are TGTGCCAGCAGCTCACGGGACAAAACCTACAATGAGCAGTTCTTC. Its protein product is CASSSRDKTYNEQFF.

The chain joins TRBV10-3 to TRBJ2-1; D perhaps matches TRBD1 (6 bases). Germline CDR1 reads ENHRY; CDR2 reads SYGVKD. The V gene lost 2 bases and the J gene lost 4 bases, with 12 bases spanning the gap. The CDR3 has 15 residues. The CDR3 protein is CAISEGQGMYNEQFF. DNA for the CDR3: TGTGCCATCAGTGAGGGGCAGGGGATGTACAATGAGCAGTTCTTC.

V is TRBV30 and J is TRBJ2-1; 13 nucleotides match TRBD2. The CDR3 runs 15 residues. With V trimmed by 2 bases and J by 9 bases, 7 bases remained unmatched. Germline V gene data show CDR1 as GTSNPN and CDR2 as SVGIG (reference sequence). In DNA form, the CDR3 reads TGTGCCTGGAGTAGACTAGCGGGGGGCCTGGCTGAGCAGTTCTTC. Translating it yields CAWSRLAGGLAEQFF.